This T cell receptor beta chain was sequenced in a study of cytotoxic CD8 clonotypes in ibrutinib-treated CLL. Overall study: Collecting the response samples happened after a median around twelve months of treatment, with a range of 6 to 36. Regarding the study as a whole: Baseline levels were approached again at progression, after clonality had risen at ibrutinib response. Patients had baseline clonality above age-matched healthy donors, and this clonality moved with circulating CD8+ T-cell counts.

Concerning this clone: The antigen is not known.

Libraries were prepared by immunoSEQ multiplex PCR; TCRdb keeps only in-frame clonotypes and omits some of them. The data contain 250,000 to 350,000 clones, approximately 76% of them seen just once; the ten biggest clones take up about 6%. Cryopreserved PBMCs provided about 2 micrograms of genomic DNA for the TCR beta libraries. V lost 5 bases and J 16 bases, leaving 15 bases between the germline ends. This CDR3 is 11 amino acids long. Germline CDR1 SGHTA, CDR2 FQGNSA. V usage is TRBV7-2 and J usage is TRBJ2-1, with D maybe TRBD2 (5 bases). The TCR originated in a human donor with chronic lymphocytic leukemia. This sample comprised PBMCs, obtained at disease progression, from a patient treated with ibrutinib. CDR3 amino acids: CASSHGWRIFF. CDR3 bases: TGTGCCAGCAGCCACGGGTGGAGGATCTTCTTC.